The 24 T cell receptor beta chains reported below all come from one sample, sequenced in a study of response to subunit inactivated influenza vaccine (dated 2018 in TCRdb). Libraries came from RT-PCR. The reads were generated on an Illumina HiSeq 2500. The raw public reads went through TCRdb reprocessing: fastp at Q25, MiXCR clone calling, in-frame beta chains kept. Each CDR3 protein appears once, grouped with its most common genes and DNA. In all, the sample holds 430,000 or so distinct CDR3 sequences, and 11% of those were seen once. The top ten clones comprise approximately 12% of the sample. Interpreted using the paper, the time point label stands for: approximately 40 days after influenza vaccine administration. Sequencing was performed on PBMCs from blood, taken roughly 46 days after vaccination. The receptors here all came from a man aged 50 to 59 who received an inactivated influenza vaccine. Donor details come from another sample of the same person, matched by shared clones.

V usage is TRBV4-2 and J usage is TRBJ2-7, with 8 positions matching TRBD1. The V gene's germline CDR1 is LGHNA and CDR2 YNFKEQ. Trimming cost V 1 base and J 4 bases; bases outside gene matches: 18. This CDR3 is 19 amino acids long. CDR3 bases: TGTGCCAGCAGCCAAGGTTTAGGCCAGGGGGCGGGACTGGGGTACGAGCAGTACTTC. It encodes CASSQGLGQGAGLGYEQYF.

This clonotype was seen a handful of times. The CDR3 nucleotides are TGCAGCGTTGGGGTGGGGGCTTGGGACACCGGGGAGCTGTTTTTT. Amino acid sequence: CSVGVGAWDTGELFF. The genes are TRBV29-1 and TRBJ2-2; D perhaps matches TRBD1 (6 bases). The V gene lost 4 bases and the J gene lost 3 bases, with 15 bases spanning the gap. Looked up from germline, CDR1 is SQVTM and CDR2 is ANQGSEA. The CDR3 runs 15 residues.

The chain combines TRBV6-5 with TRBJ1-1; no clear D. The CDR3 covers 15 residues. In germline, CDR1 is MNHEY, CDR2 SVGAGI. V was cut by 6 bases and J by 4 bases, with 18 bases left in between. The CDR3 coding sequence is TGTGCCAGCAGGTACCGATTTGCGGCGGGCACTGAAGCTTTCTTT. Amino acid sequence: CASRYRFAAGTEAFF.

The genes are TRBV5-1 and TRBJ2-5, with a possible D match to TRBD2 (5 bases). V was clipped by 4 bases and J by 5 bases, with 12 bases between them. The CDR3 runs 13 residues. CDR1 and CDR2 from the germline V gene are SGHRS and YFSETQ. For the CDR3, the DNA is TGCGCCAGCAGCGATGGACCGGGGGAGACCCAGTACTTC. Translating it yields CASSDGPGETQYF.

This clonotype occurred a few times. This chain joins TRBV19 and TRBJ2-1; 11 nucleotides align to TRBD2. This CDR3 is built from 15 residues. Germline CDR1 and CDR2: LNHDA and SQIVND (reference sequence). The J segment lost 3 bases and the V segment lost 6 bases, leaving 4 bases of the junction unmatched. The CDR3 sequence is CASSTTSGNYNEQFF. The CDR3 nucleotides read TGTGCCAGTAGCACGACTAGCGGGAACTACAATGAGCAGTTCTTC.

This clonotype showed up many times. The chain is built from TRBV9 and TRBJ1-1; possibly TRBD1 for D (6 bases). The V and J ends lost 2 bases and 13 bases respectively, with 12 bases between them. The CDR3 is made up of 11 amino acids. From germline, CDR1 is SGDLS and CDR2 YYNGEE. As DNA, the CDR3 is TGTGCCAGCAGCGTTCCAGGGGAACTTTTCTTT. This sequence encodes CASSVPGELFF.

This clonotype occurred many times. This chain uses TRBV11-2 with TRBJ1-6; 7 nucleotides line up with TRBD1. The CDR3 extends over 15 amino acids. The V gene end was trimmed by 4 bases and the J gene end by 4 bases; junction bases not matched to a gene: 4. Germline values: CDR1 SGHAT, CDR2 FQNNGV. The CDR3 reads CASSSIQGYNSPLHF. The CDR3 DNA follows: TGTGCCAGCAGCTCTATACAGGGGTATAATTCACCCCTCCACTTT.

Only a few counts were recorded for this clonotype. For the CDR3, the DNA is TGCGCCAGCCTAGACAGGGGGCTAAGAACTGAAGCTTTCTTT. Residues: CASLDRGLRTEAFF. The chain couples TRBV10-2 to TRBJ1-1, with TRBD1 matching 10 bases. Germline V lookup: CDR1 WSHSY, CDR2 SAAADI. The CDR3 has 14 amino acids. With V trimmed by 8 bases and J by 5 bases, 8 bases remained unmatched.

The gene calls are TRBV6-5 and TRBJ2-2; the D is unclear. This CDR3 comprises 14 residues. V lost 2 bases to trimming and J lost 4 bases, with 8 bases between them. Germline-derived CDR1 and CDR2 are MNHEY and SVGAGI. The CDR3, as DNA: TGTGCCAGCAGTTACGAGAGGAGCACCGGGGAGCTGTTTTTT. Its translation: CASSYERSTGELFF.

The V call is TRBV19, the J call TRBJ2-3; D gene ambiguous. The CDR3 length is 12 residues. CDR1 is LNHDA, CDR2 SQIVND, per germline (reference sequence). V was clipped by 4 bases and J by 3 bases, with 5 bases between them. CDR3 sequence: CASSKRTDTQYF. CDR3 in DNA: TGTGCCAGTAGTAAACGGACAGATACGCAGTATTTT.

As to this clonotype: Relative to the germline gene, one junction end is altered; a read error may explain this. The chain employs TRBV20-1 and TRBJ2-7, with 11 positions matching TRBD2. This CDR3 region has 11 residues. CDR1 and CDR2 (germline): DFQATT, SNEGSKA (reference sequence). The DNA for the CDR3 is TGCAGTGCTAGAGCTAGCGGGAGGCCCCTTTTC. It encodes CSARASGRPLF.

A few counts support this clonotype. The chain carries TRBV10-2 and TRBJ2-5; D uncertain. V lost 4 bases and J lost 0, with 12 bases in between. This CDR3 is 15 amino acids long. CDR1 and CDR2 (germline): WSHSY, SAAADI. In DNA form, the CDR3 reads TGCGCCAGCAGTGTAACAGCCCGGAACCAAGAGACCCAGTACTTC. This sequence encodes CASSVTARNQETQYF.

This clonotype was counted a few times. The J gene is TRBJ1-4, the V gene TRBV24-1, with 10 bases aligning to TRBD1. CDR1 and CDR2 from the germline V gene are KGHDR and SFDVKD. V gave up 10 bases and J gave up 7 bases; unmatched junction bases: 2. The CDR3 is made up of 12 amino acids. CDR3 DNA: TGTGCCACAAGGACAGGGGGTGAAAAACTGTTTTTT. Protein product: CATRTGGEKLFF.

V usage is TRBV7-9 and J usage is TRBJ2-2; 7 bases map to TRBD1. Germline assignment: CDR1 SEHNR and CDR2 FQNEAQ (reference sequence). The V and J ends lost 4 bases and 0 bases, in that order; junction bases with no gene match: 2. The CDR3 spans 15 residues. CDR3 in amino acids: CASSSGQSNTGELFF. Written as DNA, the CDR3 is TGTGCCAGCAGCTCGGGACAGTCGAACACCGGGGAGCTGTTTTTT.

J is TRBJ1-5 and V is TRBV7-8; D gene ambiguous. Germline CDR1 SGHVS, CDR2 FQNEAQ. V dropped 5 bases and J dropped 0 bases, with 17 bases sitting between them. This CDR3 spans 17 amino acids. The CDR3: CASSLGPFLLSNQPQHF. CDR3 nucleotides: TGTGCCAGCAGCCTCGGGCCCTTCCTTCTTAGCAATCAGCCCCAGCATTTT.

In this sample, this clonotype turned up many times. J is TRBJ2-7 and V is TRBV7-2, with unresolved D. CDR1 SGHTA and CDR2 FQGNSA come from the germline V gene. V lost 1 base, J lost 6 bases, and 16 bases lay in between. The CDR3 is 15 residues long. The DNA of the CDR3 is TGTGCCAGCAGCTTAGTAGCCTACCCATCTAGCGAGCAGTACTTC. Amino acids: CASSLVAYPSSEQYF.

The chain carries TRBV6-1 and TRBJ2-2; TRBD1 matches 9 bases. The CDR3 has 16 amino acids. Trimming cost V 6 bases and J 3 bases; bases outside gene matches: 8. Germline V gene lookup returns CDR1 MNHNS and CDR2 SASEGT. In DNA form, the CDR3 reads TGTGCCAGCAGGGGTAACAGGGGGCGGGACACCGGGGAGCTGTTTTTT. This gives the protein CASRGNRGRDTGELFF.

The chain has TRBV11-1 and TRBJ2-7; D gene ambiguous. The CDR3 loop spans 12 amino acids. Germline CDR1 and CDR2: SGHAT and FQDESV (reference sequence). V lost 6 bases to trimming and J lost 6 bases, with 12 bases between them. The CDR3 loop is CASRLEAGEQYF. Written as DNA, the CDR3 is TGTGCCAGCAGGCTGGAAGCCGGCGAGCAGTACTTC.

This rearrangement joins TRBV20-1 to TRBJ2-7; TRBD2 aligns across 9 bases. Losses at the gene ends were 5 bases for V and 6 bases for J; bases not matched to a gene: 8. Germline V gives CDR1 DFQATT, CDR2 SNEGSKA (reference sequence). The CDR3 sequence is 13 residues long. The CDR3 DNA follows: TGCAGTGCTGGGATAGCGGGAGCGCCCGAGCAGTACTTC. This encodes CSAGIAGAPEQYF.

The V call is TRBV27, the J call TRBJ2-5; tentatively, D is TRBD2 (5 bases). The CDR3 has 13 amino acids. Germline assignment: CDR1 MNHEY and CDR2 SMNVEV (reference sequence). The germline V and J ends were trimmed by 6 bases and 1 base, with 9 bases remaining between them. CDR3 amino acids: CASSREAQETQYF. DNA of the CDR3: TGTGCCAGCAGCCGGGAAGCCCAAGAGACCCAGTACTTC.

The rearrangement joins TRBV29-1 to TRBJ1-1; D not certain. The CDR3 spans 13 residues. The germline CDR1 and CDR2 sequences are SQVTM and ANQGSEA. The V end lost 5 bases, the J end lost 4 bases, and 14 bases lay between the germline ends. In DNA, the CDR3 is TGCAGCGTTAACCCCCTATGGGGCACTGAAGCTTTCTTT. Protein product: CSVNPLWGTEAFF.

This clonotype was found a few times. The V gene is TRBV29-1, the J gene TRBJ2-7; 9 positions agree with TRBD1. The V and J ends lost 7 bases and 3 bases, in that order; junction bases with no gene match: 7. CDR3 length: 13 amino acids. The germline CDR1 and CDR2 sequences are SQVTM and ANQGSEA. The CDR3 here is CSETGTGYYEQYF. The CDR3 DNA reads as TGCAGCGAGACCGGGACAGGGTACTACGAGCAGTACTTC.

The gene calls are TRBV12-3 or TRBV12-4 and TRBJ2-5, with 8 bases lining up with TRBD1. This CDR3 has 16 amino acids. V was pared by 3 bases and J by 4 bases, with 10 bases of the junction left unmatched. This chain's CDR3 is CASSFPPGQGGETQYF. DNA for the CDR3: TGTGCCAGCAGTTTCCCCCCCGGACAGGGAGGAGAGACCCAGTACTTC.

In its sample, this clonotype was seen a few times. V gene TRBV20-1 combines with J gene TRBJ2-7; tentatively, D is TRBD2 (5 bases). The V and J ends lost 1 base and 3 bases respectively, with 10 bases between them. CDR3 size: 13 residues. CDR1 and CDR2 (germline): DFQATT, SNEGSKA (reference sequence). CDR3: CSARVEGFYEQYF. CDR3 DNA sequence: TGCAGTGCTAGAGTAGAGGGCTTCTACGAGCAGTACTTC.